A selection of T cell receptor beta chains follows, all from one sample in a study of cytomegalovirus exposure and HLA in healthy donors. Here immunoSEQ multiplex PCR was the method, and the copy in TCRdb shows in-frame clones only, minus some. Among 150,000 to 200,000 clones listed, about 85% were seen once. The specimen sequenced was PBMCs. The receptor source for this set is a man between 18 and 35 years old in good health and CMV-seropositive. The CDR3 runs from the conserved cysteine through the conserved F or W. Each record gives: J gene, D gene, clone size, V gene, CDR3 protein, CDR3 DNA. A D gene is named only where the DNA matches it firmly. For some rows the clone size is stated as once, few or many, or as a class when expanded; others skip it.

>TRBJ2-3|TRBD2|few|TRBV4-1
CASSQTSGGRTDTQYF
TGCGCCAGCAGCCAGACTAGCGGGGGGAGGACAGATACGCAGTATTTT
>TRBJ2-3|TRBD2|-|TRBV15
CATSRRLAGDRDTQYF
TGTGCCACCAGCAGGCGACTAGCGGGGGATAGAGATACGCAGTATTTT
>TRBJ2-2|TRBD2|-|TRBV23-1
CASRPGLAGGLNTGELFF
TGCGCCAGCCGACCGGGACTAGCGGGGGGTCTTAACACCGGGGAGCTGTTTTTT
>TRBJ2-3|-|-|TRBV10-3
CATGLQDTQYF
TGTGCCACCGGTTTGCAAGATACGCAGTATTTT
>TRBJ1-1|-|-|TRBV6-6
CASTYGGLSYAEAFF
TGTGCCAGCACCTACGGGGGGCTCTCGTATGCTGAAGCTTTCTTT
>TRBJ1-2|-|-|TRBV5-6
CASSRGSGRYTF
TGTGCCAGCAGCCGGGGCAGCGGGCGCTACACCTTC
>TRBJ1-6|-|-|TRBV10-1
CARNRDTSYNSPLHF
TGCGCCAGGAACAGAGACACCTCCTATAATTCACCCCTCCACTTT
>TRBJ2-1|-|once|TRBV6-1
CASSEGQVDEQFF
TGTGCCAGCAGTGAAGGGCAGGTTGATGAGCAGTTCTTC
>TRBJ2-7|TRBD1|-|TRBV18
CASSTGQGLTYEQYF
TGTGCCAGCTCAACCGGACAGGGCCTTACCTACGAGCAGTACTTC
>TRBJ1-4|TRBD1|-|TRBV10-3
CAISAGQDRGGEKLFF
TGTGCCATCAGTGCAGGCCAGGACAGGGGCGGCGAAAAACTGTTTTTT
>TRBJ2-5|TRBD2|-|TRBV10-3
CAISGLTSGVGETQYF
TGTGCCATCAGTGGACTTACTAGCGGGGTTGGAGAGACCCAGTACTTC
>TRBJ1-1|-|-|TRBV7-8
CASSLATEIMNTEAFF
TGTGCCAGCAGCTTAGCGACAGAGATCATGAACACTGAAGCTTTCTTT
>TRBJ2-7|-|-|TRBV6-1
CASSEAQGGVGEQYF
TGTGCCAGCAGTGAAGCACAGGGAGGGGTCGGCGAGCAGTACTTC
>TRBJ2-2|TRBD2|-|TRBV10-2
CASRGGAQINTGELFF
TGCGCCAGCCGGGGAGGGGCCCAGATAAACACCGGGGAGCTGTTTTTT
>TRBJ1-3|-|-|TRBV7-9
CASSRHVSGNTIYF
TGTGCCAGCAGCCGACACGTCTCTGGAAACACCATATATTTT
>TRBJ1-6|-|-|TRBV2
CASSEGQEGNSPLHF
TGTGCCAGCAGTGAAGGTCAGGAGGGTAATTCACCCCTCCACTTT
>TRBJ2-2|-|-|TRBV2
CASSDSSANTGELFF
TGTGCCAGCAGTGATAGCTCCGCGAACACCGGGGAGCTGTTTTTT
>TRBJ1-5|-|few|TRBV6-1
CASSPQVLSNQPQHF
TGTGCCAGCAGTCCACAGGTCTTGAGCAATCAGCCCCAGCATTTT
>TRBJ1-5|-|-|TRBV10-3
CAISVGMDSNQPQHF
TGTGCCATCAGCGTCGGGATGGATAGCAATCAGCCCCAGCATTTT
>TRBJ2-7|-|-|TRBV4-3
CASSQVRGAVDEQYF
TGCGCCAGCAGCCAAGTTCGCGGGGCAGTCGACGAGCAGTACTTC
>TRBJ2-7|-|-|TRBV13
CASSAGVGPYEQYF
TGTGCCAGCAGTGCCGGGGTAGGGCCCTACGAGCAGTACTTC
>TRBJ1-1|-|-|TRBV13
CASSAPGFTEAFF
TGTGCCAGCAGCGCTCCAGGGTTCACTGAAGCTTTCTTT
>TRBJ1-4|TRBD1|-|TRBV6-5
CASSYSPGQGAQKLFF
TGTGCCAGCAGTTACTCTCCGGGACAGGGGGCTCAAAAACTGTTTTTT
>TRBJ1-1|-|-|TRBV6-5
CASSSYGGSEAFF
TGTGCCAGCAGTTCCTATGGGGGGTCTGAAGCTTTCTTT
>TRBJ1-1|-|-|TRBV11-2
CASSLEGSQTEAFF
TGTGCCAGCAGCTTGGAAGGGAGTCAGACTGAAGCTTTCTTT
>TRBJ1-1|-|-|TRBV4-1
CASSQEHSRAEAFF
TGCGCCAGCAGCCAAGAACATAGCCGGGCTGAAGCTTTCTTT
>TRBJ1-2|TRBD1|-|TRBV15
CATSRAAGQGKYGYTF
TGTGCCACCAGCAGAGCTGCGGGACAGGGGAAGTATGGCTACACCTTC
>TRBJ2-3|TRBD2|-|TRBV5-1
CASSLGGTSGTNTDTQYF
TGCGCCAGCAGCTTGGGAGGGACTAGCGGGACGAACACAGATACGCAGTATTTT
>TRBJ1-2|TRBD1|once|TRBV11-2
CASSRGDRAYGYTF
TGTGCCAGCAGCCGGGGGGACAGGGCCTATGGCTACACCTTC
>TRBJ1-6|TRBD1|few|TRBV10-3
CAISESQGGSPLHF
TGTGCCATCAGTGAGTCCCAGGGGGGCTCACCCCTCCACTTT